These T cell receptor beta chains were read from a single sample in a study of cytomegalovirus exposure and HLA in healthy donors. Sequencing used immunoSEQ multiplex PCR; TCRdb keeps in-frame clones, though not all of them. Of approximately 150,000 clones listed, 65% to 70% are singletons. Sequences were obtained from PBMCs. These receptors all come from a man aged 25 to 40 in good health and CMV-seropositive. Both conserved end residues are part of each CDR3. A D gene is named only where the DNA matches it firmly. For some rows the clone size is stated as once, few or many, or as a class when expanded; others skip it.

CDR3 DNA: TGCGCCAGCAGCTTGACCCGGGACAGGGGGAATGAGCAGTTCTTC
CDR3 protein: CASSLTRDRGNEQFF
clone size: NA
V gene: TRBV5-1
J gene: TRBJ2-1
D gene: TRBD1

CDR3 DNA: TGTGCCAGCAGTTACGGACAGAGGGGGTCGGGGGGCTACACCTTC
CDR3 protein: CASSYGQRGSGGYTF
clone size: NA
V gene: TRBV6-5
J gene: TRBJ1-2
D gene: NA

CDR3 DNA: TGTGCCAGCAGTTCTCGGGGGCGGGGAGGGGAAAAACTGTTTTTT
CDR3 protein: CASSSRGRGGEKLFF
clone size: few
V gene: TRBV27
J gene: TRBJ1-4
D gene: NA

CDR3 DNA: TGTGCCAGCACCAGAGGGGGCTTCGACGAGCAGTACTTC
CDR3 protein: CASTRGGFDEQYF
clone size: NA
V gene: TRBV25-1
J gene: TRBJ2-7
D gene: TRBD1

CDR3 DNA: TGTGCCAGCAGCTCCCCGACTAGCGGGAGGGTCACAGATACGCAGTATTTT
CDR3 protein: CASSSPTSGRVTDTQYF
clone size: NA
V gene: TRBV11-3
J gene: TRBJ2-3
D gene: TRBD2

CDR3 DNA: TGCGCCAGCAGCCCCCTGGGAGGAGCACCCCGGGAGCAGTACTTC
CDR3 protein: CASSPLGGAPREQYF
clone size: few
V gene: TRBV4-1
J gene: TRBJ2-7
D gene: NA

CDR3 DNA: TGTGCCAGCAGTTGGGGTGACAGGGCGAGGAGTAACGAAAAACTGTTTTTT
CDR3 protein: CASSWGDRARSNEKLFF
clone size: NA
V gene: TRBV28
J gene: TRBJ1-4
D gene: TRBD1

CDR3 DNA: TGTGCCAGCACTGGGGGGGGAGGCACAGATACGCAGTATTTT
CDR3 protein: CASTGGGGTDTQYF
clone size: NA
V gene: TRBV6-1
J gene: TRBJ2-3
D gene: TRBD2

CDR3 DNA: TGTGCCAGCAGCTCGGACATGGGACTAGCGGTTATGTACCAAGAGACCCAGTACTTC
CDR3 protein: CASSSDMGLAVMYQETQYF
clone size: NA
V gene: TRBV7-9
J gene: TRBJ2-5
D gene: TRBD2

CDR3 DNA: TGTGCCAGCAGCGTGACAGGAGCCGGAAACACCATATATTTT
CDR3 protein: CASSVTGAGNTIYF
clone size: few
V gene: TRBV7-3
J gene: TRBJ1-3
D gene: NA

CDR3 DNA: TGTGCCAGCACCCAGACAGGGTTGTACACTGAAGCTTTCTTT
CDR3 protein: CASTQTGLYTEAFF
clone size: NA
V gene: TRBV25-1
J gene: TRBJ1-1
D gene: TRBD1

CDR3 DNA: TGTGCCAGCAGCCAGAATGAGGAGCAGTTCTTC
CDR3 protein: CASSQNEEQFF
clone size: NA
V gene: TRBV14
J gene: TRBJ2-1
D gene: NA

CDR3 DNA: TGTGCCAGTAGTATCGCCGGGACAGCTCAAGAGACCCAGTACTTC
CDR3 protein: CASSIAGTAQETQYF
clone size: few
V gene: TRBV19
J gene: TRBJ2-5
D gene: TRBD1

CDR3 DNA: TGCGCCAGCAGCTTGATTGGGACTAGCGGGAATGAGCAGTTCTTC
CDR3 protein: CASSLIGTSGNEQFF
clone size: NA
V gene: TRBV5-1
J gene: TRBJ2-1
D gene: TRBD2

CDR3 DNA: TGTGCCTGGAGTTTTAGGACAGGGGGGGCAGCTGGGGCCAACGTCCTGACTTTC
CDR3 protein: CAWSFRTGGAAGANVLTF
clone size: NA
V gene: TRBV30
J gene: TRBJ2-6
D gene: TRBD1

CDR3 DNA: TGTGCCAGCAGCACCCAGGGGGATAGCAATCAGCCCCAGCATTTT
CDR3 protein: CASSTQGDSNQPQHF
clone size: once
V gene: TRBV11-2
J gene: TRBJ1-5
D gene: TRBD1

CDR3 DNA: TGTGCCAGCAGCAAGGACCGGGACAGGGGAGCCGGGGAGCTGTTTTTT
CDR3 protein: CASSKDRDRGAGELFF
clone size: NA
V gene: TRBV11-2
J gene: TRBJ2-2
D gene: TRBD1

CDR3 DNA: TGTGCCACCAGCAGAGGTGGGGAGGTCAATCAGCCCCAGCATTTT
CDR3 protein: CATSRGGEVNQPQHF
clone size: NA
V gene: TRBV15
J gene: TRBJ1-5
D gene: NA

CDR3 DNA: TGCGCCAGCAGCCAAGATCGACTAGCGGAGGGGTACGAGCAGTACTTC
CDR3 protein: CASSQDRLAEGYEQYF
clone size: NA
V gene: TRBV4-1
J gene: TRBJ2-7
D gene: TRBD2

CDR3 DNA: TGTGCCAGCAGCATCGGGACTCATTACGAGCAGTACTTC
CDR3 protein: CASSIGTHYEQYF
clone size: NA
V gene: TRBV9
J gene: TRBJ2-7
D gene: NA

CDR3 DNA: TGTGCCAGCAGCCGACAGTCTGATGGCACTGAAGCTTTCTTT
CDR3 protein: CASSRQSDGTEAFF
clone size: NA
V gene: TRBV7-2
J gene: TRBJ1-1
D gene: NA

CDR3 DNA: TGCGCCAGCAGCTTTGGTGACAGAGCCTATGGCTACACCTTC
CDR3 protein: CASSFGDRAYGYTF
clone size: few
V gene: TRBV5-1
J gene: TRBJ1-2
D gene: NA

CDR3 DNA: TGTGCCAGCAGCTGGACAGGATCTTATGGCTACACCTTC
CDR3 protein: CASSWTGSYGYTF
clone size: NA
V gene: TRBV28
J gene: TRBJ1-2
D gene: TRBD1

CDR3 DNA: TGCGCCAGCAGCCAGGATATCCGGCGGTTCAGCTCCTACGAGCAGTACTTC
CDR3 protein: CASSQDIRRFSSYEQYF
clone size: NA
V gene: TRBV4-1
J gene: TRBJ2-7
D gene: NA

CDR3 DNA: TGTGCCAGCAGTTTAGAGGCGGGAGCCTACGAGCAGTACTTC
CDR3 protein: CASSLEAGAYEQYF
clone size: once
V gene: TRBV28
J gene: TRBJ2-7
D gene: TRBD2

CDR3 DNA: TGCGCCAGCAGCCAAAGCGGGGGGTTTCTGGGCACAGATACGCAGTATTTT
CDR3 protein: CASSQSGGFLGTDTQYF
clone size: NA
V gene: TRBV4-1
J gene: TRBJ2-3
D gene: TRBD2

CDR3 DNA: TGTGCCATCAGTGAACAGAGATACTATGGCTACACCTTC
CDR3 protein: CAISEQRYYGYTF
clone size: NA
V gene: TRBV10-3
J gene: TRBJ1-2
D gene: NA

CDR3 DNA: TGCGCCAGCAGCTTGGGACTAGCGGGTCTCTCCTACGAGCAGTACTTC
CDR3 protein: CASSLGLAGLSYEQYF
clone size: NA
V gene: TRBV5-1
J gene: TRBJ2-7
D gene: TRBD2

CDR3 DNA: TGTGCCAGCAGTTACTCCTTACCCGGTGAGCAGTTCTTC
CDR3 protein: CASSYSLPGEQFF
clone size: NA
V gene: TRBV6-5
J gene: TRBJ2-1
D gene: NA

CDR3 DNA: TGTGCCAGCAGGGGGTGGGGACTAGCGGGCACCGGGGAGCTGTTTTTT
CDR3 protein: CASRGWGLAGTGELFF
clone size: few
V gene: TRBV7-9
J gene: TRBJ2-2
D gene: TRBD2

CDR3 DNA: TGTGCCAGCAGCTCGACAGGGCTCGGGGACACTGAAGCTTTCTTT
CDR3 protein: CASSSTGLGDTEAFF
clone size: NA
V gene: TRBV28
J gene: TRBJ1-1
D gene: TRBD1

CDR3 DNA: TGTGCCAGCAGCAGATATACAGGGAACACTGAAGCTTTCTTT
CDR3 protein: CASSRYTGNTEAFF
clone size: NA
V gene: TRBV6-1
J gene: TRBJ1-1
D gene: NA

CDR3 DNA: TGTGCCAGCAGTTACTCAGGCGGACAGGGGGCGTTTGAAGCTTTCTTT
CDR3 protein: CASSYSGGQGAFEAFF
clone size: NA
V gene: TRBV6-6
J gene: TRBJ1-1
D gene: TRBD1

CDR3 DNA: TGTGCCAGCAGTACACAGGGTTCCCACTATGGCTACACCTTC
CDR3 protein: CASSTQGSHYGYTF
clone size: NA
V gene: TRBV27
J gene: TRBJ1-2
D gene: NA

CDR3 DNA: TGTGCCAGCAGTGGGGGGAGGACAGGGCAGAATTCACCCCTCCACTTT
CDR3 protein: CASSGGRTGQNSPLHF
clone size: NA
V gene: TRBV2
J gene: TRBJ1-6
D gene: TRBD1

CDR3 DNA: TGTGCCAGTAGTCAGAGGGCTAGCCTCTACAATGAGCAGTTCTTC
CDR3 protein: CASSQRASLYNEQFF
clone size: NA
V gene: TRBV19
J gene: TRBJ2-1
D gene: NA

CDR3 DNA: TGTGCTAGTGGTTTAAAGATCTTGACAGGGATGGCAACTAATGAAAAACTGTTTTTT
CDR3 protein: CASGLKILTGMATNEKLFF
clone size: NA
V gene: TRBV12-5
J gene: TRBJ1-4
D gene: TRBD1

CDR3 DNA: TGTGCCTGGAGTGTCCTGGACAGGCTTAATGAAAAACTGTTTTTT
CDR3 protein: CAWSVLDRLNEKLFF
clone size: NA
V gene: TRBV30
J gene: TRBJ1-4
D gene: TRBD1

CDR3 DNA: TGTGCCAGCAGTCCCACTAGCGGGAGAACCGGGGAGCTGTTTTTT
CDR3 protein: CASSPTSGRTGELFF
clone size: few
V gene: TRBV6-6
J gene: TRBJ2-2
D gene: TRBD2

CDR3 DNA: TGTGCCAGCAGCTTAGGCGGTACTAGCACAGATACGCAGTATTTT
CDR3 protein: CASSLGGTSTDTQYF
clone size: few
V gene: TRBV7-2
J gene: TRBJ2-3
D gene: NA